The rows below give T cell receptor beta chains drawn from one sample of a study of blood T cell repertoires in COVID-19. Libraries were prepared by immunoSEQ multiplex PCR; TCRdb keeps only in-frame clonotypes and omits some of them. Among hundreds of thousands of clones listed, 87% were seen once. Sample: peripheral blood. These receptor sequences come from a woman aged 45-65 years who had recovered from COVID-19. Each CDR3 is given with its conserved first and last residue. Size is omitted from some rows. Given values are once, few, many or a class for expanded clones.

CDR3 protein | J gene | V gene | clone size
CASSPLAGGTYEQYF | TRBJ2-7 | TRBV7-6 | -
CSVVEGDSNQPQHF | TRBJ1-5 | TRBV29-1 | -
CASSSQGARTKNIQYF | TRBJ2-4 | TRBV6-5 | -
CASSSPGRYNEQFF | TRBJ2-1 | TRBV28 | -
CASSPSGDTQYF | TRBJ2-3 | TRBV9 | -
CASSPGTGRETQYF | TRBJ2-5 | TRBV9 | -
CASSLSVVGDTDTQYF | TRBJ2-3 | TRBV18 | -
CAWNRGRARNEQFF | TRBJ2-1 | TRBV30 | -
CAWSAGTSGNNEQFF | TRBJ2-1 | TRBV30 | -
CASSPRTARSGANVLTF | TRBJ2-6 | TRBV11-2 | once
CASSQGDRGYGYTF | TRBJ1-2 | TRBV3-1/TRBV3-2 | -
CASSVGTGVSYGYTF | TRBJ1-2 | TRBV9 | -